This T cell receptor (beta chain) was sequenced in a study of T-cell reconstitution after alpha-beta-depleted transplantation in children. This clonotype has at least ten counts. The authors prepared the TCRbeta library with unique molecular identifiers. TCRdb itself ran the PCR reads through MiXCR, one entry per CDR3 protein. The sample holds 400,000 to 550,000 distinct CDR3 sequences, roughly a tenth seen once. The CDR3 contains 15 residues. V lost 3 bases, J lost 1 base, and 10 bases lay in between. The starting material was PBMCs, obtained before TCRalphabeta/CD19-depleted stem cell transplant. The clonotype originates from a child aged 2-15 years with inherited bone marrow failure, due to receive a stem cell transplant. J is TRBJ1-3 and V is TRBV12-3 or TRBV12-4; maybe TRBD1 (5 bases). The CDR3 region is CASSFRAGSGNTIYF. In DNA, the CDR3 is TGTGCCAGCAGTTTTAGGGCAGGGTCTGGAAACACCATATATTTT.